This is a list of T cell receptor beta chains from one sample in a study of blood T cell repertoires in COVID-19. Sequenced by immunoSEQ multiplex PCR; TCRdb stores in-frame clones only, minus some. The table shows around 70,000 clones, with about nine tenths occurring only once. Sequences were obtained from peripheral blood. Every receptor here comes from a woman older than 75 with active or convalescent COVID-19. Each CDR3 is given with its conserved first and last residue. A D gene is named only where the DNA matches it firmly. Clone size is given for some rows only: seen once, a few or many times, or a class if the clone is expanded.

-	-	TRBV19	TRBJ1-3	TGTGCCAGTAGTATAGGAGGCGGTTACTCTGGAAACACCATATATTTT	CASSIGGGYSGNTIYF
TRBD2	-	TRBV5-1	TRBJ2-7	TGCGCCAGCAGCTTGGGCGGGGGGCGAGACTCCTACGAGCAGTACTTC	CASSLGGGRDSYEQYF
-	-	TRBV19	TRBJ2-7	TGTGCCAGTAGTAAAGCGCGTGCGGCGTCCTACGAGCAGTACTTC	CASSKARAASYEQYF
TRBD1	-	TRBV6-2/TRBV6-3	TRBJ1-2	TGTGCCAGCAGTACACAGAACAGGGGCCGGGATGGCTACACCTTC	CASSTQNRGRDGYTF
-	-	TRBV19	TRBJ1-5	TGTGCCAGTAGTCCCAGGGCGAGGTTCGGTCAGCCCCAGCATTTT	CASSPRARFGQPQHF
TRBD1	-	TRBV18	TRBJ1-5	TGTGCCAGCTCTCCGGGACAGGGGAGGGCAAGCAATCAGCCCCAGCATTTT	CASSPGQGRASNQPQHF
-	-	TRBV27	TRBJ1-5	TGTGCCAGCAGTTTAAATATGGCGGGTCAGCCCCAGCATTTT	CASSLNMAGQPQHF
-	few	TRBV7-2	TRBJ2-5	TGTGCCAGCAGCTTAGTTGGGGCGACGGGGGTACAAGAGACCCAGTACTTC	CASSLVGATGVQETQYF
-	few	TRBV21-1	TRBJ1-2	TGTGCCAGCAGCATCCGGACAGTTTTGGAAAACTATGGCTACACCTTC	CASSIRTVLENYGYTF
-	-	TRBV23-1	TRBJ2-5	TGCGCCAACACGGGACTGGGGCCCTCCTCCAACCTGCAAGAGACCCAGTACTTC	CANTGLGPSSNLQETQYF
TRBD1	-	TRBV15	TRBJ1-2	TGTGCCACCAGCACCGACGCCGGGACAGGGCGCGGCTACACCTTC	CATSTDAGTGRGYTF
-	-	TRBV28	TRBJ1-2	TGTGCCAGCAGAGGTGCAGAGGAGTTCTATGGCTACACCTTC	CASRGAEEFYGYTF
TRBD1	-	TRBV3-1/TRBV3-2	TRBJ1-1	TGTGCCAGCAGCCAAGTTTCCGGGACAGGGTCCACTGAAGCTTTCTTT	CASSQVSGTGSTEAFF
-	-	TRBV20-1	TRBJ1-2	TGCAGTGCTAGTCGTGAGGGTCGCTATGGCTACACCTTC	CSASREGRYGYTF
TRBD1	-	TRBV6-6	TRBJ1-1	TGTGCCAGCAGTTATCCACAGGGGGCCGCTTTCTTT	CASSYPQGAAFF
-	-	TRBV27	TRBJ2-5	TGTGCCAGCGGGCTGCGTAAGGGGTCGACAGAGACCCAGTACTTC	CASGLRKGSTETQYF
-	-	TRBV12-3/TRBV12-4	TRBJ1-4	TGTGCCAGCACCCCAGGTGAAAAACTGTTTTTT	CASTPGEKLFF
-	-	TRBV7-2	TRBJ1-2	TGTGCCAGCAGCACCTCACTCCTTGGTTCCCGCTATGGCTACACCTTC	CASSTSLLGSRYGYTF
-	-	TRBV19	TRBJ1-2	TGTGCCAGTAGGGATGTCGGACAGCTCTATGGCTACACCTTC	CASRDVGQLYGYTF
TRBD2	-	TRBV3-1/TRBV3-2	TRBJ2-1	TGTGCCAGCAGCCAAAGGCGGGGGGGGCACAATGAGCAGTTCTTC	CASSQRRGGHNEQFF
TRBD1	medium-sized	TRBV19	TRBJ2-7	TGTGCCAGAGACAGGGGGCTGTACGAGCAGTACTTC	CARDRGLYEQYF
-	-	TRBV5-6	TRBJ1-3	TGTGCCAGCAGCTTGTTTCAGGAGGACCTTGACTCTGGAAACACCATATATTTT	CASSLFQEDLDSGNTIYF
-	-	TRBV25-1	TRBJ1-5	TGTGCCAGCAGTGCGCCAGGGGTAGGGCAGCCCCAGCATTTT	CASSAPGVGQPQHF
TRBD2	-	TRBV28	TRBJ2-2	TGTGCCAGCAGTTCTAGCGGGGGACACGGGGAGCTGTTTTTT	CASSSSGGHGELFF
-	-	TRBV9	TRBJ2-5	TGTGCCAGCAGCCCTACAGGTTTCCAAGAGACCCAGTACTTC	CASSPTGFQETQYF
TRBD2	-	TRBV5-1	TRBJ2-7	TGCGCCAGCAAGGCCTGGACTAGCGGGGGGACCTACGAGCAGTACTTC	CASKAWTSGGTYEQYF
TRBD1	-	TRBV5-1	TRBJ1-1	TGCGCCAGCAGCTTGGTGGGGACAGGTGCTCAGAACACTGAAGCTTTCTTT	CASSLVGTGAQNTEAFF
TRBD2	-	TRBV12-5	TRBJ2-1	TGTGCTAGTGGTTGGGGGGGAAGCTCCTACAATGAGCAGTTCTTC	CASGWGGSSYNEQFF
-	-	TRBV5-1	TRBJ2-7	TGCGCCAGCAGCTTTCTCGGATCGGGCTCCTACGAGCAGTACTTC	CASSFLGSGSYEQYF
-	-	TRBV5-1	TRBJ2-1	TGCGCCAGCAGCCCCATCGGGGGCTACAATGAGCAGTTCTTC	CASSPIGGYNEQFF
-	-	TRBV19	TRBJ1-5	TGTGCCAGTAGTGTCCAGTTGCTAGGGCCCCAGCATTTT	CASSVQLLGPQHF
TRBD1	-	TRBV7-9	TRBJ1-1	TGTGCCAGCAGCTTAGTTTCGACCGGGACAGGGGGGTTTGAAGCTTTCTTT	CASSLVSTGTGGFEAFF
-	-	TRBV11-2	TRBJ2-5	TGTGCCAGCAGCTTCCCGGGAGAAGAGACCCAGTACTTC	CASSFPGEETQYF
-	-	TRBV5-1	TRBJ2-1	TGCGCCAGCAGCTTCTCACTGACAGTGAGCTCCTACAATGAGCAGTTCTTC	CASSFSLTVSSYNEQFF
-	once	TRBV28	TRBJ1-1	TGTGCCAGCAAAATCACTATGAACACTGAAGCTTTCTTT	CASKITMNTEAFF
-	-	TRBV5-4	TRBJ2-1	TGTGCCAGCAGCTCCGGGGGTCTTAGCTCCTACAATGAGCAGTTCTTC	CASSSGGLSSYNEQFF
TRBD1	-	TRBV5-6	TRBJ1-2	TGTGCCAGCAGCTTGGGTAGTACAGGGGGAGGCTACACCTTC	CASSLGSTGGGYTF
TRBD1	-	TRBV7-2	TRBJ2-3	TGTGCCGGTAGGACAGGGGGATTCACAGATACGCAGTATTTT	CAGRTGGFTDTQYF
-	-	TRBV12-3/TRBV12-4	TRBJ2-7	TGTGCCAGCAGTCTACAGCGGGACGAGCAGTACTTC	CASSLQRDEQYF
TRBD1	-	TRBV5-4	TRBJ1-2	TGTGCCAGCAATATCGGGACAGGGCGTAATGGCTACACCTTC	CASNIGTGRNGYTF
-	-	TRBV21-1	TRBJ1-4	TGTGCCACGCCTCTAGAAAAACTGTTTTTT	CATPLEKLFF
-	-	TRBV5-4	TRBJ1-2	TGTGCCAGCAGCTTGGTTGGGGCTCCCGCCTATGGCTACACCTTC	CASSLVGAPAYGYTF
-	once	TRBV5-1	TRBJ2-1	TGCGCCAGCAGCTTGGGGCAGGGGTCTTACAATGAGCAGTTCTTC	CASSLGQGSYNEQFF